These 18 T cell receptor beta chains came from one sample sequenced in a study of blood T cell repertoires in COVID-19. Libraries were prepared by immunoSEQ multiplex PCR; TCRdb keeps only in-frame clonotypes and omits some of them. The data hold hundreds of thousands of clones, with more than 80% observed a single time. Material: PBMCs or T cells enriched from blood (not recorded which). The receptors come from a man aged 18 to 29 who had recovered from COVID-19.

This chain uses TRBV10-2 with TRBJ1-4; possibly TRBD1 for D (5 bases). Trimming took 2 bases from V and 10 from J, leaving 11 bases between them. Per germline, CDR1 WSHSY and CDR2 SAAADI. The CDR3 is 13 residues long. CDR3 amino acids: CASSEPGDGKLFF. The DNA for the CDR3 is TGCGCCAGCAGTGAGCCGGGGGATGGAAAACTGTTTTTT.

This chain joins TRBV12-3 or TRBV12-4 and TRBJ1-1, with TRBD1 matching 8 bases. Trimming at V came to 6 bases and at J to 3 bases, leaving 3 bases not matched to a gene. The CDR3 loop spans 13 amino acids. The chain's CDR3 is CASRRTGYTEAFF. The CDR3, as DNA: TGTGCCAGCAGACGGACAGGGTACACTGAAGCTTTCTTT.

The chain joins TRBV7-9 to TRBJ1-2, with 7 bases matching TRBD1. With V trimmed by 3 bases and J by 5 bases, 6 bases remained unmatched. The CDR3 covers 14 residues. Germline CDR1 and CDR2: SEHNR and FQNEAQ (reference sequence). CDR3 sequence: CASSLIDREYGYTF. As DNA, the CDR3 is TGTGCCAGCAGCTTGATAGACAGGGAGTATGGCTACACCTTC.

The chain is built from TRBV7-9 and TRBJ1-1; D is uncertain. Per the germline V gene, CDR1 is SEHNR and CDR2 is FQNEAQ (reference sequence). The CDR3 runs to 14 residues. The ends were cut back, 2 bases at V and 0 bases at J, with 7 bases in the middle. The CDR3: CASSLTEMNTEAFF. The CDR3 nucleotides read TGTGCCAGCAGCTTAACAGAGATGAACACTGAAGCTTTCTTT.

This chain connects TRBV30 to TRBJ1-2; D remains unclear. Germline-derived CDR1 and CDR2 are GTSNPN and SVGIG (reference sequence). The length of the CDR3 is 15 residues. Trimming took 2 bases from V and 3 from J, leaving 16 bases between them. For the CDR3, the DNA is TGTGCCTGGAGTACCGACATCAAAGGTGACTATGGCTACACCTTC. It specifies CAWSTDIKGDYGYTF.

The rearrangement joins TRBV28 to TRBJ1-1; TRBD1 agrees at 8 bases. Trimming at V came to 5 bases and at J to 1 base, leaving 6 bases not matched to a gene. The V gene's germline CDR1 is MDHEN and CDR2 SYDVKM. The CDR3 is made up of 15 amino acids. The CDR3 region is CASSPPQGANTEAFF. Here the CDR3 DNA reads TGTGCCAGCAGTCCCCCTCAGGGGGCGAACACTGAAGCTTTCTTT.

The chain combines TRBV27 with TRBJ1-1; D is possibly TRBD1 (5 bases). The CDR3 covers 16 residues. Germline V gene sequence: CDR1 MNHEY, CDR2 SMNVEV (reference sequence). V was clipped by 3 bases and J by 3 bases, with 17 bases between them. CDR3 coding DNA: TGTGCCAGCAGTTTTAGACCAGGGAAGGGGCACACTGAAGCTTTCTTT. Translated, it gives CASSFRPGKGHTEAFF.

The table lists this clone with a count of one. This chain links TRBV28 with TRBJ1-5; D is uncertain. V lost 4 bases and J lost 4, with 5 bases in between. Germline V gives CDR1 MDHEN, CDR2 SYDVKM. CDR3 length equals 12 residues. CDR3 region: CASSSENQPQHF. The CDR3 DNA follows: TGTGCCAGCAGTTCCGAGAATCAGCCCCAGCATTTT.

About this clone: Within the sample, other DNA sequences also encode this same CDR3. The chain uses TRBV12-3 or TRBV12-4 and TRBJ1-1; the D gene is possibly TRBD1 (6 bases). V shed 2 bases and J shed 4 bases, with 8 bases lying between them. The CDR3 is 13 residues long. The CDR3 protein is CASSLRGGTEAFF. The CDR3 nucleotides are TGTGCCAGCAGTTTAAGGGGGGGCACTGAAGCTTTCTTT.

The J gene is TRBJ2-2, the V gene TRBV29-1, with 9 nucleotides matching TRBD1. The germline V gene has CDR1 SQVTM and CDR2 ANQGSEA. The CDR3 runs to 15 residues. The V segment lost 4 bases and the J segment 4 bases; nucleotides outside the gene matches: 7. CDR3 bases: TGCAGCGTTGCTCCGAGACAGGGGGTCACCGGGGAGCTGTTTTTT. This encodes CSVAPRQGVTGELFF.

The V and J genes are TRBV2 and TRBJ2-1; tentatively, D is TRBD2 (6 bases). Per germline, CDR1 SNHLY and CDR2 FYNNEI. The CDR3 contains 11 residues. V gave up 8 bases and J gave up 7 bases, with 9 bases separating them. The CDR3 nucleotides are TGTGCCAGCGGACTAAAGAATGAGCAGTTCTTC. It yields the protein CASGLKNEQFF.

This clone has only a few counts. This rearrangement joins TRBV6-4 to TRBJ2-2; a possible D gene is TRBD2 (5 bases). V was clipped by 5 bases and J by 1 base, with 5 bases between them. This CDR3 is 13 amino acids long. The germline V gene encodes CDR1 MRHNA and CDR2 SNTAGT. As DNA, the CDR3 is TGTGCCAGCAGTAGCGGGAACACCGGGGAGCTGTTTTTT. It specifies CASSSGNTGELFF.

The genes are TRBV2 and TRBJ1-1; 7 bases agree with TRBD1. Trimming took 7 bases from V and 3 from J; bases not matched to a gene: 5. The germline V gene encodes CDR1 SNHLY and CDR2 FYNNEI. This CDR3 has 13 residues. CDR3 sequence reads: CASKGTEDTEAFF. CDR3 coding DNA: TGTGCCAGCAAGGGGACAGAGGACACTGAAGCTTTCTTT.

The V and J genes are TRBV9 and TRBJ2-2, with a weak D call TRBD2 (6 bases). The CDR3 contains 14 residues. V lost 3 bases and J 6 bases, leaving 12 bases between the germline ends. CDR1 and CDR2 from the germline V gene are SGDLS and YYNGEE. The CDR3 here is CASSAGGVAGELFF. CDR3 sequence (DNA): TGTGCCAGCAGCGCAGGAGGGGTCGCCGGGGAGCTGTTTTTT.

The CDR3 DNA reads TGTGCCAGCAGTCGAAACTCAGGGTCCTACGAGCAGTACTTC. It specifies CASSRNSGSYEQYF. The gene calls are TRBV6-5 and TRBJ2-7; perhaps TRBD1 as D (5 bases). The CDR3 length is 14 residues. From germline, CDR1 is MNHEY and CDR2 SVGAGI. The V end was cut by 5 bases, the J end by 1 base, with 12 bases between.

The chain couples TRBV19 to TRBJ1-5, with 8 bases matching TRBD1. Trimming at V came to 6 bases and at J to 3 bases, leaving 7 bases not matched to a gene. The CDR3 loop spans 15 amino acids. Germline CDR1 reads LNHDA; CDR2 reads SQIVND (reference sequence). CDR3 DNA: TGTGCCAGTAGCCCGGACAGGGTTGACAATCAGCCCCAGCATTTT. Protein product: CASSPDRVDNQPQHF.

The chain recombines TRBV7-8 with TRBJ1-5, with D possibly matching TRBD1 (5 bases). The CDR3 sequence is 14 residues long. V was pared by 1 base and J by 7 bases, with 11 bases between. CDR1 and CDR2 (germline): SGHVS, FQNEAQ. CDR3 amino acids: CASSLVRGRQPQHF. Here the CDR3 DNA reads TGTGCCAGCAGCTTAGTCCGGGGGAGACAGCCCCAGCATTTT. Filled out from reference TRBV7-8 and TRBJ1-5, the complete variable domain reads GAGVSQSPRYKVAKRGQDVALRCDPISGHVSLFWYQQALGQGPEFLTYFQNEAQLDKSGLPSDRFFAERPEGSVSTLKIQRTQQEDSAVYLCASSLVRGRQPQHFGDGTRLSIL.

This clone was seen a single time. This sequence joins TRBV7-9 and TRBJ1-1; possibly TRBD1 for D (6 bases). Germline V gene lookup returns CDR1 SEHNR and CDR2 FQNEAQ (reference sequence). This CDR3 spans 13 amino acids. V shed 5 bases and J shed 6 bases, with 13 bases lying between them. The CDR3 reads CASSRTDISEAFF. The CDR3 nucleotides are TGTGCCAGCAGCAGGACAGATATCTCTGAAGCTTTCTTT.